Below are 30 T cell receptor beta chains sequenced from a single sample in a study of shared clonotypes between healthy human individuals. Measured with immunoSEQ multiplex PCR; TCRdb has only the in-frame clones, and not every one. The sample lists some 2,500,000 clones; 85% to 95% were seen once. Source material: naive CD4+ T cells from PBMCs. As to subset: CD45RA+ positively selected. All receptors come from a man between 18 and 35 years old in good health. Some clones in this sample may be carry-over from other donors' samples.

Regarding this clone: The sample holds other DNA sequences that translate to the same CDR3. The chain carries TRBV5-6 and TRBJ1-2; D may be TRBD1 (5 bases). CDR1 is SGHDT and CDR2 is YYEEEE in the germline V gene. This CDR3 is 13 amino acids long. Trimming took off 4 bases at V and 4 bases at J, with 11 bases between the two ends. The CDR3 DNA reads as TGTGCCAGCAGCCCGGGACGGTCCTATGGCTACACCTTC. It is translated as CASSPGRSYGYTF. The full variable domain, with the rest looked up from reference TRBV5-6 and TRBJ1-2, is DAGVTQSPTHLIKTRGQQVTLRCSPKSGHDTVSWYQQALGQGPQFIFQYYEEEERQRGNFPDRFSGHQFPNYSSELNVNALLLGDSALYLCASSPGRSYGYTFGSGTRLTVV.

In the case of this clone: This sample also contains other DNA sequences that code for the same CDR3. The chain recombines TRBV7-2 with TRBJ2-5; 7 bases align to TRBD1. This CDR3 is 14 amino acids long. Germline V lookup: CDR1 SGHTA, CDR2 FQGNSA. Trimming removed 5 bases from V and 2 bases from J; junction bases left unmatched: 5. CDR3 bases: TGTGCCAGCAGCCTCGACAGGGCGCAAGAGACCCAGTACTTC. Translating it yields CASSLDRAQETQYF.

With respect to this clone: One end of the junction varies from germline; a read error may be responsible. The J gene is TRBJ2-1, the V gene TRBV7-9, with D hard to call. This CDR3 is 17 amino acids long. Germline V lookup: CDR1 SEHNR, CDR2 FQNEAQ (reference sequence). The CDR3 spells CASSLGRMTDMPNEQFF. For the CDR3, the DNA is TGTGCAAGCAGCTTAGGACGGATGACGGATATGCCTAATGAGCAGTTCTTC.

V usage is TRBV19 and J usage is TRBJ1-5; D might be TRBD1 (5 bases). Germline values: CDR1 LNHDA, CDR2 SQIVND (reference sequence). V was cut by 3 bases and J by 1 base, with 16 bases left in between. The CDR3 has 17 amino acids. CDR3: CASSIWQGYESNQPQHF. The CDR3, as DNA: TGTGCCAGTAGTATTTGGCAGGGTTATGAGAGCAATCAGCCCCAGCATTTT.

The chain combines TRBV4-1 with TRBJ2-6; D ambiguous. The V end was cut by 0 bases, the J end by 0 bases, with 12 bases between. The CDR3 runs 18 residues. The germline CDR1 and CDR2 sequences are MGHRA and YSYEKL. The chain's CDR3 is CASSQDPGIRSGANVLTF. The DNA of the CDR3 is TGCGCCAGCAGCCAAGATCCAGGAATCCGCTCTGGGGCCAACGTCCTGACTTTC.

This chain links TRBV7-8 with TRBJ2-7; TRBD2 matches at 12 bases. Trimming removed 2 bases from V and 7 bases from J; junction bases left unmatched: 9. The CDR3 runs 16 residues. CDR1 is SGHVS, CDR2 FQNEAQ, per germline. The CDR3 sequence: CASSLPSGRALGEQYF. In DNA form, the CDR3 reads TGTGCCAGCAGCTTACCTAGCGGGAGGGCCTTAGGGGAGCAGTACTTC.

The chain couples TRBV2 to TRBJ2-1; no firm D call. The germline gives CDR1 SNHLY, CDR2 FYNNEI. The CDR3 contains 12 residues. Trimming stripped 4 bases from V and 12 bases from J, with 13 bases between. Here the CDR3 reads CASSAGERGQFF. The CDR3 nucleotides read TGTGCCAGCAGTGCCGGCGAGCGAGGGCAGTTCTTC.

The gene calls are TRBV7-3 and TRBJ2-5; 11 bases are a match to TRBD2. Germline CDR1 and CDR2: SGHTA and FQGTGA. J lost 5 bases, V lost 3 bases, and 11 bases had no gene match. The CDR3 loop spans 17 amino acids. This CDR3 reads CASSLGTSGALGETQYF. The CDR3 coding sequence is TGTGCCAGCAGCTTGGGGACTAGCGGAGCTTTGGGGGAGACCCAGTACTTC.

The chain uses TRBV28 and TRBJ2-7; D not resolved. CDR1 and CDR2 from the germline V gene are MDHEN and SYDVKM. The CDR3 spans 15 residues. The V and J ends lost 6 bases and 1 base respectively, with 16 bases between them. The CDR3, as DNA: TGTGCCAGCAGCCGACCAAAGGGAAATTCCTACGAGCAGTACTTC. As protein: CASSRPKGNSYEQYF.

The chain carries TRBV30 and TRBJ1-2; 9 nucleotides agree with TRBD1. J lost 2 bases, V lost 1 base, and 2 bases had no gene match. The CDR3 totals 14 residues. Germline V gene lookup returns CDR1 GTSNPN and CDR2 SVGIG (reference sequence). The CDR3 loop reads CAWSDGTGNYGYTF. CDR3 sequence (DNA): TGTGCCTGGAGTGACGGGACAGGGAACTATGGCTACACCTTC.

This clone has just one count. The chain joins TRBV5-8 to TRBJ2-3, with 8 bases that match TRBD2. This CDR3 spans 17 amino acids. The V gene end was trimmed by 0 bases and the J gene end by 3 bases; junction bases not matched to a gene: 9. In germline, CDR1 is SGHTS, CDR2 YDEGEE. CDR3 residues: CASSLGPSGSLTDTQYF. The CDR3 DNA follows: TGTGCCAGCAGCTTGGGTCCCAGCGGGAGTTTGACAGATACGCAGTATTTT.

V usage is TRBV28 and J usage is TRBJ2-1; 7 nucleotides line up with TRBD1. Germline V gene lookup returns CDR1 MDHEN and CDR2 SYDVKM. The length of the CDR3 is 15 residues. V gave up 4 bases and J gave up 7 bases; unmatched junction bases: 10. The CDR3 is CASSSRSGQRNEQFF. DNA for the CDR3: TGTGCCAGCAGTTCCCGTTCGGGACAGCGGAATGAGCAGTTCTTC.

The V gene is TRBV9, the J gene TRBJ2-1; TRBD2 agrees at 9 bases. This CDR3 is built from 16 residues. Germline V CDR1 and CDR2: SGDLS, YYNGEE. The J segment lost 1 base and the V segment lost 4 bases, leaving 6 bases of the junction unmatched. The CDR3 reads CASSPRREGSYNEQFF. The CDR3 DNA reads TGTGCCAGCAGCCCGAGGCGGGAGGGTTCCTACAATGAGCAGTTCTTC.

The chain uses TRBV28 and TRBJ1-6, with 7 positions matching TRBD1. The CDR3 consists of 13 residues. Germline-derived CDR1 and CDR2 are MDHEN and SYDVKM. The ends lost 4 bases at V and 9 bases at J; junction bases unmatched: 3. CDR3 sequence (DNA): TGTGCCAGCAGTTACAGGGGTGGTTCACCCCTCCACTTT. Translation: CASSYRGGSPLHF.

The V and J genes are TRBV10-3 and TRBJ2-7; 8 nucleotides align to TRBD2. Germline V CDR1 and CDR2: ENHRY, SYGVKD. The ends lost 6 bases at V and 1 base at J; junction bases unmatched: 11. The CDR3 spans 16 residues. CDR3 DNA sequence: TGTGCCATCAGCCAAAGTCCCGGGACTAGTTCCTACGAGCAGTACTTC. It specifies CAISQSPGTSSYEQYF.

This chain links TRBV28 with TRBJ1-1; D is unresolved. CDR1 is MDHEN and CDR2 is SYDVKM in the germline V gene. Trimming took off 4 bases at V and 1 base at J, with 7 bases between the two ends. CDR3 length equals 13 residues. CDR3: CASSWARNTEAFF. The CDR3 region has the DNA TGTGCCAGCAGTTGGGCCCGGAACACTGAAGCTTTCTTT. The variable domain in full, with the rest retrieved from reference TRBV28 and TRBJ1-1, is DVKVTQSSRYLVKRTGEKVFLECVQDMDHENMFWYRQDPGLGLRLIYFSYDVKMKEKGDIPEGYSVSREKKERFSLILESASTNQTSMYLCASSWARNTEAFFGQGTRLTVV.

This clone was detected only once. The chain employs TRBV27 and TRBJ2-7; weak D call: TRBD1 (5 bases). This CDR3 spans 15 amino acids. Germline lookup yields CDR1 MNHEY and CDR2 SMNVEV (reference sequence). Trimming removed 5 bases at V and 2 bases at J, with 16 bases between. The chain's CDR3 is CASSPSLAGTYEQYF. The DNA of the CDR3 is TGTGCCAGCAGTCCTTCCCTGGCAGGGACCTACGAGCAGTACTTC.

J is TRBJ1-2 and V is TRBV29-1; 9 bases are shared with TRBD1. Germline assignment: CDR1 SQVTM and CDR2 ANQGSEA. V dropped 4 bases and J dropped 8; count of bases not matched to a gene: 11. The CDR3 runs to 14 residues. The CDR3 protein is CSVVEEQGARGYTF. The CDR3, as DNA: TGCAGCGTTGTTGAGGAACAGGGGGCGAGAGGCTACACCTTC.

The rearrangement uses TRBV28 and TRBJ1-6; D call uncertain. Germline V lookup: CDR1 MDHEN, CDR2 SYDVKM. The CDR3 consists of 12 residues. Trimming pared 5 bases from V and 7 bases from J, leaving 6 bases between. The CDR3 bases are TGTGCCAGCAGTCCCCCAAATTCACCCCTCCACTTT. It translates to CASSPPNSPLHF.

J is TRBJ2-1 and V is TRBV27; TRBD2 aligns across 8 bases. The CDR3 totals 20 residues. Looked up from germline, CDR1 is MNHEY and CDR2 is SMNVEV (reference sequence). Trimming removed 3 bases from V and 8 bases from J; junction bases left unmatched: 24. The CDR3 here is CASSFRVRKREKAFADEQFF. In DNA form, the CDR3 reads TGTGCCAGCAGTTTTAGGGTGAGGAAGCGGGAGAAAGCTTTCGCCGATGAGCAGTTCTTC.

The V gene is TRBV29-1, the J gene TRBJ2-6; D remains ambiguous. The V gene lost 6 bases and the J gene lost 2 bases, with 8 bases spanning the gap. Germline V gene sequence: CDR1 SQVTM, CDR2 ANQGSEA. The CDR3 has 13 amino acids. Here the CDR3 DNA reads TGCAGCGTCGATGACACTGGGGCCAACGTCCTGACTTTC. This codes for CSVDDTGANVLTF.

The chain links TRBV5-1 to TRBJ1-4; D is uncertain. The CDR3 is 14 amino acids. Germline V gene sequence: CDR1 SGHRS, CDR2 YFSETQ. V was cut by 1 base and J by 3 bases, with 7 bases left in between. The CDR3 spells CASSLTVANEKLFF. The CDR3 bases are TGCGCCAGCAGCTTGACAGTGGCTAATGAAAAACTGTTTTTT.

The chain is built from TRBV27 and TRBJ2-2; 13 positions match TRBD2. J was trimmed by 3 bases and V by 6 bases; bases with no gene match: 19. The CDR3 runs to 21 residues. Germline assignment: CDR1 MNHEY and CDR2 SMNVEV (reference sequence). The CDR3 region has the DNA TGTGCCAGCAGACCCGGGACAGGGGTTAAACTAGCGGGAGGGGACACCGGGGAGCTGTTTTTT. Its protein is CASRPGTGVKLAGGDTGELFF.

The chain recombines TRBV11-2 with TRBJ2-3; D possibly corresponds to TRBD1 (7 bases). This CDR3 spans 15 amino acids. CDR1 SGHAT and CDR2 FQNNGV come from the germline V gene. Trimming shortened V by 6 bases and J by 2 bases, and 15 bases separated the two germline ends. The CDR3 DNA reads TGTGCCAGCAGAGGGAGGACAGGACCCACAGATACGCAGTATTTT. It encodes CASRGRTGPTDTQYF.

This clone was counted a single time. This sequence joins TRBV5-1 and TRBJ2-5; D not resolved. This CDR3 comprises 16 residues. V was shortened by 0 bases and J by 8 bases, with 20 bases between the two germline ends. Germline assignment: CDR1 SGHRS and CDR2 YFSETQ. The CDR3 reads CASSLGPRVLDGTQYF. CDR3 coding DNA: TGCGCCAGCAGCTTGGGGCCTAGGGTCCTAGATGGTACCCAGTACTTC.

This sequence joins TRBV18 and TRBJ1-4, with D perhaps matching TRBD1 (6 bases). Germline-derived CDR1 and CDR2 are KGHSH and LQKENI. The CDR3 contains 15 residues. V lost 6 bases to trimming and J lost 8 bases, with 19 bases between them. CDR3 sequence: CASSVGSSGGEKLFF. The CDR3 coding sequence is TGTGCCAGCTCGGTCGGGTCCTCCGGGGGCGAAAAACTGTTTTTT.

The chain is built from TRBV15 and TRBJ2-4; tentative D call: TRBD1 (5 bases). Trimming removed 9 bases from V and 3 bases from J, with 15 bases in between. Germline V gene data show CDR1 as LNHNV and CDR2 as YYDKDF (reference sequence). The CDR3 consists of 14 residues. CDR3 nucleotides: TGTGCCACTCCAGGACAAGGGGACAAAAACATTCAGTACTTC. Translating gives CATPGQGDKNIQYF.

The rearrangement links TRBV11-3 to TRBJ2-7, with D possibly called TRBD1 or TRBD2 (5 bases each). Germline assignment: CDR1 SGHNT and CDR2 YENEEA. Trimming stripped 6 bases from V and 7 bases from J, with 13 bases between. The length of the CDR3 is 12 residues. CDR3: CASRGTSGEQYF. The CDR3 DNA is TGTGCCAGCAGAGGGACGTCGGGAGAGCAGTACTTC. Together with reference TRBV11-3 and TRBJ2-7, the CDR3 gives the full variable domain: EAGVVQSPRYKIIEKKQPVAFWCNPISGHNTLYWYLQNLGQGPELLIRYENEEAVDDSQLPKDRFSAERLKGVDSTLKIQPAELGDSAVYLCASRGTSGEQYFGPGTRLTVT.

The J gene is TRBJ2-1, the V gene TRBV9; 9 positions match TRBD1. J lost 7 bases, V lost 3 bases, and 8 bases had no gene match. CDR3 length equals 15 residues. The germline V gene has CDR1 SGDLS and CDR2 YYNGEE. The CDR3 bases are TGTGCCAGCAGCGGACAGGGGGTTCTCTCGAATGAGCAGTTCTTC. Its protein is CASSGQGVLSNEQFF.

The chain joins TRBV7-8 to TRBJ2-1, with 10 positions matching TRBD1. From germline, CDR1 is SGHVS and CDR2 FQNEAQ. The V and J ends lost 5 bases and 5 bases, in that order; junction bases with no gene match: 6. The CDR3 is 15 residues long. The CDR3 DNA follows: TGTGCCAGCAGCCCATCGACAGGGGGCCACAATGAGCAGTTCTTC. Encoded protein: CASSPSTGGHNEQFF.